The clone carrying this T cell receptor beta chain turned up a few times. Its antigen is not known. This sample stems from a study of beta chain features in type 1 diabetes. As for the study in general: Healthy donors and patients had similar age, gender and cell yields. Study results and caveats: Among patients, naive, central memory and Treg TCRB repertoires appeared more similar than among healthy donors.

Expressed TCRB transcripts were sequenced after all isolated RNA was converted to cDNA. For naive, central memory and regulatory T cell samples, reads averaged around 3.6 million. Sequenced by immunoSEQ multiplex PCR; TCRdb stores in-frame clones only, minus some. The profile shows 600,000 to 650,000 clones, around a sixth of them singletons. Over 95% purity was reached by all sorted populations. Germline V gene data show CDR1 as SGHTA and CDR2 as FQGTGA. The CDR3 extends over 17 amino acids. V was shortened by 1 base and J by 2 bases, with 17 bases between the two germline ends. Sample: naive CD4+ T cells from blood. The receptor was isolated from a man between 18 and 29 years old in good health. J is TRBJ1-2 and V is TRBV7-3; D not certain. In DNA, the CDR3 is TGTGCCAGCAGCTTAAGTGAGAATGAGAGACGGAACTATGGCTACACCTTC. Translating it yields CASSLSENERRNYGYTF.